This paragraph reports one T cell receptor beta chain. The antigen is not known. The data were produced by immunoSEQ multiplex PCR, yet TCRdb's version contains in-frame clones alone and is incomplete. The profile covers about 2 million clones, with about 95% appearing a single time and around 1.1% taken by the ten largest. This sample stems from a study of shared clonotypes between healthy human individuals. Study as a whole: Three CD4 naive, three CD4 memory, two CD8 naive and one CD8 memory plate were used per donor. Study findings and constraints: Incomplete sequencing of sorted subsets was indicated by rarefaction despite large depth. The study generally estimated greater richness for naive than memory subsets.

The V gene end was trimmed by 5 bases and the J gene end by 3 bases; junction bases not matched to a gene: 5. Germline assignment: CDR1 SEHNR and CDR2 FQNEAQ (reference sequence). There are 15 residues in the CDR3. Terminally differentiated effector memory CD45RA+ cells were excluded by CCR7 positive selection of CD45RO-negative cells. The study drew its donors from healthy HIV-negative adults without recent acute infections or vaccinations. The sequence was collected from a man in his late teens or twenties in good health. Source material: naive CD8+ T cells sorted from blood. This rearrangement joins TRBV7-9 to TRBJ2-3, with 10 bases fitting TRBD2. The chain's CDR3 is CASSLLAGATDTQYF. The CDR3 coding sequence is TGTGCCAGCAGCCTTCTAGCGGGAGCTACAGATACGCAGTATTTT.